The entry that follows covers one T cell receptor (beta chain) sequence. Its matching antigen is unknown. This record comes from a study of regulatory T cells in long-lasting Graves disease. Study results and caveats: Thyroid tissue was not studied; only peripheral blood was. Comparison showed that persistent patients shared more public clonotypes (about 2,800) than new patients (966). Persistent disease favored TRBV28, TRBJ1-2 and TRBJ2-5.

The CDR3 runs 14 residues. Germline V CDR1 and CDR2: LGHDT, YNNKEL (reference sequence). Trimming took 4 bases from V and 3 from J, leaving 13 bases between them. Arm-PCR with iRepertoire HTBI primers amplified the CDR3 regions for these TCR beta libraries. From the multiplex PCR reads, TCRdb called clonotypes with MiXCR, one entry per CDR3 protein. Here the sample spans over 650,000 distinct CDR3 sequences, 30% being singletons. Time point meaning: persistent/refractory GD, antithyroid drugs over 5 years with positive TRAb. From RNA extracted from PBMCs, the TCR library was made. V is TRBV3-1 and J is TRBJ2-7; a possible D gene is TRBD2 (6 bases). The sequenced sample was peripheral blood mononuclear cells (PBMCs), obtained when the disease was refractory, from a patient treated with antithyroid drugs. The sequence derives from a female donor with Graves disease. The CDR3 sequence: CASSRVGSLYEQYF. DNA of the CDR3: TGTGCCAGCAGCCGGGTCGGGAGCCTCTACGAGCAGTACTTC.